The next 3 T cell receptor beta chains were all read from a single sample in a study of regulatory T cells in long-lasting Graves disease. Documented time point: newly diagnosed GD, antithyroid drugs for less than 3 months. PBMC-extracted RNA yielded the TCR library. Library construction for TCR beta used iRepertoire HTBI primers and Arm-PCR of CDR3 regions. One entry per CDR3 protein results from TCRdb running MiXCR on the multiplex PCR reads. The sample yields approximately 470,000 distinct CDR3 sequences, around 16% seen once. This same sample was also taken into another study, of T cells in Graves' hyperthyroidism and ophthalmopathy.

This sample comprised peripheral blood mononuclear cells (PBMCs), obtained at new diagnosis, from a patient treated with antithyroid drugs. The receptors here all came from a man aged 40-55 years with Graves disease.

This clonotype has a count of ten or more. The V call is TRBV9, the J call TRBJ1-1; TRBD1 agrees at 10 bases. The CDR3 loop spans 15 amino acids. V lost 2 bases, J lost 4 bases, and 5 bases stayed unmatched. CDR1 and CDR2 (germline): SGDLS, YYNGEE. The CDR3 sequence is CASSVHRDRGTEAFF. Written as DNA, the CDR3 is TGTGCCAGCAGCGTGCACCGGGACAGGGGCACTGAAGCTTTCTTT.

This clonotype showed up many times. The chain uses TRBV2 and TRBJ2-5, with 7 bases identical to TRBD2. The CDR3 sequence is 14 residues long. Germline V CDR1 and CDR2: SNHLY, FYNNEI. After removal of 1 base from V and 7 bases from J, the junction contained 6 bases not matched to a gene. DNA for the CDR3: TGTGCCAGCAGTGAAGTCGCGGGGGAGGGGACCCAGTACTTC. This gives the protein CASSEVAGEGTQYF.

This clonotype was detected a few times. This chain links TRBV20-1 with TRBJ2-7; D unresolved. The CDR3 runs to 14 residues. V lost 5 bases to trimming and J lost 2 bases, with 16 bases between them. In germline, CDR1 is DFQATT, CDR2 SNEGSKA (reference sequence). The chain's CDR3 is CSAPVLHVPYEQYF. DNA of the CDR3: TGCAGTGCTCCCGTCTTACATGTCCCCTACGAGCAGTACTTC.